This TCR beta chain was profiled in a study of glioma-infiltrating T cells after dendritic cell vaccination. Study in general: Autologous tumor lysate-pulsed dendritic cell vaccination was given between the early 2000s and the early 2010s. Three intradermal dendritic cell vaccine injections were given every two weeks.

Germline CDR1 MGHDK, CDR2 SYGVNS. This CDR3 has 14 amino acids. The V segment lost 1 base and the J segment 4 bases; nucleotides outside the gene matches: 3. Input was about 2 ug genomic DNA, or all available if less. The method was immunoSEQ multiplex PCR; TCRdb's version includes in-frame clones alone and lacks a portion of them. Of over 90,000 clones listed, about 85% are singletons. The sample's time point: after dendritic cell vaccination, including at tumor progression/relapse. J is TRBJ1-1 and V is TRBV25-1; 7 bases are shared with TRBD1. Sequenced material: blood, taken after dendritic cell vaccination. The origin of this receptor is a human donor with glioblastoma. The CDR3, as DNA: TGTGCCAGCAGTGAATGGGCAGGGGGCACTGAAGCTTTCTTT. Residues: CASSEWAGGTEAFF.